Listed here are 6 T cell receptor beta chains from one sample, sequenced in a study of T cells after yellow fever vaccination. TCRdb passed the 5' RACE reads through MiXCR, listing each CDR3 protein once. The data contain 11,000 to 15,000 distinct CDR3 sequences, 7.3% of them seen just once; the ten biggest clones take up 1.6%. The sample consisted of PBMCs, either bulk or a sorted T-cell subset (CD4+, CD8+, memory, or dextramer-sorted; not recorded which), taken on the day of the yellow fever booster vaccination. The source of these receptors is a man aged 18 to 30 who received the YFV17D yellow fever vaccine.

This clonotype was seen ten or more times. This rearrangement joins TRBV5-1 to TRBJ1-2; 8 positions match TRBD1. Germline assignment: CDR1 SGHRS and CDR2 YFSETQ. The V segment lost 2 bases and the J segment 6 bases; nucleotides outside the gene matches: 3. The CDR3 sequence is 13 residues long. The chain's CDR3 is CASSFPTGDGYTF. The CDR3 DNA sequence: TGCGCCAGCAGCTTTCCGACAGGGGATGGCTACACCTTC.

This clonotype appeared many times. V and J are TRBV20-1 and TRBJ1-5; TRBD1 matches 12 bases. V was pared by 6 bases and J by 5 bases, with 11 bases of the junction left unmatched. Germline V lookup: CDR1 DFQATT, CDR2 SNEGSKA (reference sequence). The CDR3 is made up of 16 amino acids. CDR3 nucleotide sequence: TGCAGTGCCGGAGGGGCAGGGGACAGGGGGCATCAGCCCCAGCATTTT. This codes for CSAGGAGDRGHQPQHF.

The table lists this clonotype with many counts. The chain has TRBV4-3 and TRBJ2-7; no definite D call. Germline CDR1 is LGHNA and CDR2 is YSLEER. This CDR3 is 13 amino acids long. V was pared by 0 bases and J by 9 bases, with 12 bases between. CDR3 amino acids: CASSQEDRTGQYF. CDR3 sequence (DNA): TGCGCCAGCAGCCAAGAGGACCGCACGGGGCAGTACTTC.

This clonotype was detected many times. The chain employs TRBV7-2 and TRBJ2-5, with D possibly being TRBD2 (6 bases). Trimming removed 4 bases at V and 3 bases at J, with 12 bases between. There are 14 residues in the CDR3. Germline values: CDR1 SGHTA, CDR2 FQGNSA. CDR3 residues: CASSSRVAEETQYF. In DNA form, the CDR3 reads TGTGCCAGCAGCTCCCGGGTAGCGGAAGAGACCCAGTACTTC.

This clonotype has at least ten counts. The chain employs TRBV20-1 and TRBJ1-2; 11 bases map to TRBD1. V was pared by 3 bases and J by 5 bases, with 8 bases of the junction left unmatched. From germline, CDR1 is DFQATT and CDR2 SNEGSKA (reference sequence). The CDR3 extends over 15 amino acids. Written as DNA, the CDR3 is TGCAGTGCTAGTTCCGGGACAGGGGGACGGTATGGCTACACCTTC. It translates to CSASSGTGGRYGYTF.

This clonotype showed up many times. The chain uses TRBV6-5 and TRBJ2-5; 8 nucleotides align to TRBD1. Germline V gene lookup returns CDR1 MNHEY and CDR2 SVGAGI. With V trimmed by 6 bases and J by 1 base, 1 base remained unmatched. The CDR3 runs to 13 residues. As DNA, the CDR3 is TGTGCCAGCAGGGGACAGGCCCAAGAGACCCAGTACTTC. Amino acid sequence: CASRGQAQETQYF.